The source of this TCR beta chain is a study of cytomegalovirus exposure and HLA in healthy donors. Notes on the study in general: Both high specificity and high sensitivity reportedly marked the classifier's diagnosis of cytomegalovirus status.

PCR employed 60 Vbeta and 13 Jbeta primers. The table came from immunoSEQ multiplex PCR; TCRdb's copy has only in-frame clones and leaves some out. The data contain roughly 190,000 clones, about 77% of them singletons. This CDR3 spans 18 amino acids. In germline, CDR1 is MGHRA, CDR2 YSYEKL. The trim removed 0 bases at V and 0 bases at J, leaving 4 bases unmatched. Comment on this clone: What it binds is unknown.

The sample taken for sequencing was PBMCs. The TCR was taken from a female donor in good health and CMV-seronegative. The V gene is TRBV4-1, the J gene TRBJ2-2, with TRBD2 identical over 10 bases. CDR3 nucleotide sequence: TGCGCCAGCAGCCAAGACCCGGGACTAGCGACGAACACCGGGGAGCTGTTTTTT. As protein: CASSQDPGLATNTGELFF.